What follows are 27 T cell receptor beta chains derived from one specimen sequenced in a study of cytomegalovirus exposure and HLA in healthy donors. It was with 60 Vbeta and 13 Jbeta primers that the PCR ran. TCRdb's table, derived via immunoSEQ multiplex PCR, lists solely in-frame clones and lacks some. This repertoire shows about 130,000 clones, 75% found once; its top ten account for around 2.9%. The sample comprised PBMCs. The receptors derive from a man aged 25 to 40 in good health and CMV-seronegative.

The chain recombines TRBV2 with TRBJ2-7; unclear D gene. From germline, CDR1 is SNHLY and CDR2 FYNNEI. The CDR3 is 11 amino acids. V was clipped by 6 bases and J by 0 bases, with 3 bases between them. The CDR3 DNA reads TGTGCCAGCAGGAGCTCCTACGAGCAGTACTTC. This codes for CASRSSYEQYF.

This clone was counted between two and nine times. V gene TRBV7-9 combines with J gene TRBJ2-2, with TRBD2 identical over 8 bases. Germline CDR1 reads SEHNR; CDR2 reads FQNEAQ (reference sequence). CDR3 length: 13 amino acids. J lost 6 bases, V lost 10 bases, and 7 bases had no gene match. The CDR3 sequence: CATFGGVAGELFF. In DNA, the CDR3 is TGTGCCACCTTCGGGGGGGTCGCCGGGGAGCTGTTTTTT.

This clone was counted only a few times. The chain uses TRBV4-3 and TRBJ2-7; D is possibly TRBD1 (6 bases). Germline assignment: CDR1 LGHNA and CDR2 YSLEER. The CDR3 spans 13 residues. V was trimmed by 1 base and J by 6 bases, leaving 10 bases between them. The CDR3 loop reads CASSQVRGLEQYF. The CDR3 DNA reads as TGCGCCAGCAGCCAAGTCAGGGGTCTCGAGCAGTACTTC.

The rearrangement uses TRBV28 and TRBJ2-3; 7 bases are shared with TRBD2. Germline V gene sequence: CDR1 MDHEN, CDR2 SYDVKM. The CDR3 totals 15 residues. The junction had 8 bases not matched to a gene; V was cut back by 7 bases and J by 1 base. The CDR3 coding sequence is TGTGCCAGCACCCGTGGGGGGGAGCGCACAGATACGCAGTATTTT. This sequence encodes CASTRGGERTDTQYF.

This chain links TRBV4-2 with TRBJ2-6; a weak D match, TRBD2 (6 bases). Trimming removed 5 bases at V and 0 bases at J, with 14 bases between. Per germline, CDR1 LGHNA and CDR2 YNFKEQ. This CDR3 contains 17 residues. CDR3 sequence: CASSLFTGDSGANVLTF. CDR3 coding DNA: TGTGCCAGCAGCTTATTTACGGGAGACTCTGGGGCCAACGTCCTGACTTTC.

The gene calls are TRBV4-2 and TRBJ1-3; the D is unclear. V gave up 0 bases and J gave up 0 bases, with 6 bases separating them. The germline V gene has CDR1 LGHNA and CDR2 YNFKEQ. The CDR3 runs 15 residues. The CDR3 nucleotides read TGTGCCAGCAGCCAAGAGTACGGCTCTGGAAACACCATATATTTT. This encodes CASSQEYGSGNTIYF.

V and J are TRBV5-1 and TRBJ1-4, with D maybe TRBD1 (6 bases). The CDR3 runs to 16 residues. Trimming took 0 bases from V and 5 from J, leaving 14 bases between them. CDR1 and CDR2 from the germline V gene are SGHRS and YFSETQ. CDR3 DNA: TGCGCCAGCAGCTTGGGACTCGGGACACAAAATGAAAAACTGTTTTTT. Its translation is CASSLGLGTQNEKLFF.

This sequence joins TRBV11-2 and TRBJ2-2; D not resolved. V was clipped by 5 bases and J by 2 bases, with 3 bases between them. Germline V gene data show CDR1 as SGHAT and CDR2 as FQNNGV. The CDR3 runs 12 residues. The CDR3 nucleotides read TGTGCCAGCAGCGGCAACACCGGGGAGCTGTTTTTT. It yields the protein CASSGNTGELFF.

J is TRBJ2-7 and V is TRBV2; the D is unclear. CDR1 is SNHLY, CDR2 FYNNEI, per germline. The V end lost 4 bases, the J end lost 7 bases, and 14 bases lay between the germline ends. The CDR3 loop spans 13 amino acids. The CDR3: CASSVDQMREQYF. For the CDR3, the DNA is TGTGCCAGCAGTGTTGACCAGATGAGGGAGCAGTACTTC.

This sequence joins TRBV7-3 and TRBJ1-1; maybe TRBD1 (6 bases). CDR1 is SGHTA and CDR2 is FQGTGA in the germline V gene. The CDR3 is 14 residues long. V was cut by 2 bases and J by 1 base, with 8 bases left in between. The CDR3: CASSLPDRNTEAFF. CDR3 coding DNA: TGTGCCAGCAGCTTACCGGACAGGAACACTGAAGCTTTCTTT. Combining the CDR3 with reference TRBV7-3 and TRBJ1-1 gives the whole variable domain GAGVSQTPSNKVTEKGKYVELRCDPISGHTALYWYRQSLGQGPEFLIYFQGTGAADDSGLPNDRFFAVRPEGSVSTLKIQRTERGDSAVYLCASSLPDRNTEAFFGQGTRLTVV.

The genes are TRBV4-2 and TRBJ1-4, with 9 bases aligning to TRBD1. Germline CDR1 reads LGHNA; CDR2 reads YNFKEQ. The CDR3 extends over 16 amino acids. V shed 4 bases, J shed 5 bases, and the junction held 8 bases outside the gene matches. The CDR3 nucleotides read TGTGCCAGCAGCCGACAGGGGGGGGACCAAAATGAAAAACTGTTTTTT. Translated: CASSRQGGDQNEKLFF.

V is TRBV7-2 and J is TRBJ1-5; tentatively, D is TRBD1 (6 bases). V was clipped by 5 bases and J by 2 bases, with 13 bases between them. The CDR3 is made up of 15 amino acids. CDR1 SGHTA and CDR2 FQGNSA come from the germline V gene. The CDR3 bases are TGTGCCAGCAGCCCCGACAGGTTGGGCAATCAGCCCCAGCATTTT. Translation gives CASSPDRLGNQPQHF.

The chain is built from TRBV7-2 and TRBJ2-3, with a weak D call TRBD1 (6 bases). Looked up from germline, CDR1 is SGHTA and CDR2 is FQGNSA. The V end lost 5 bases, the J end lost 5 bases, and 17 bases lay between the germline ends. The CDR3 runs to 15 residues. Written as DNA, the CDR3 is TGTGCCAGCAGCCCGAGGGCAGGGGCGAGAGATACGCAGTATTTT. It codes for CASSPRAGARDTQYF.

This sequence joins TRBV7-2 and TRBJ1-1, with 7 positions matching TRBD1. CDR1 and CDR2 from the germline V gene are SGHTA and FQGNSA. After removal of 5 bases from V and 3 bases from J, the junction contained 6 bases not matched to a gene. There are 14 residues in the CDR3. This CDR3 is CASSKTGVDTEAFF. CDR3 DNA: TGTGCCAGCAGCAAAACAGGGGTCGACACTGAAGCTTTCTTT.

V gene TRBV4-3 combines with J gene TRBJ2-6; the D gene is possibly TRBD1 (6 bases). The V end was cut by 0 bases, the J end by 0 bases, with 15 bases between. The CDR3 has 19 residues. Looked up from germline, CDR1 is LGHNA and CDR2 is YSLEER. This CDR3 reads CASSQDITGTPSGANVLTF. CDR3 DNA: TGCGCCAGCAGCCAAGATATAACAGGGACACCCTCTGGGGCCAACGTCCTGACTTTC.

The V gene is TRBV28, the J gene TRBJ1-5; 7 positions agree with TRBD1. Trimming took 6 bases from V and 4 from J; bases not matched to a gene: 18. The length of the CDR3 is 18 residues. CDR1 is MDHEN, CDR2 SYDVKM, per germline. CDR3 sequence: CASREQTGFAAGNQPQHF. CDR3 DNA: TGTGCCAGCAGGGAACAGACAGGGTTCGCGGCGGGGAATCAGCCCCAGCATTTT.

The rearrangement links TRBV7-3 to TRBJ2-1, with a tentative D call TRBD2 (6 bases). CDR3 size: 14 residues. Per germline, CDR1 SGHTA and CDR2 FQGTGA. Trimming took off 0 bases at V and 6 bases at J, with 9 bases between the two ends. The CDR3 sequence is CASSLTQGGNEQFF. The CDR3 DNA follows: TGTGCCAGCAGCTTAACGCAGGGAGGCAATGAGCAGTTCTTC.

Comments on this clone: Other DNA sequences in this sample translate to the same CDR3. The genes are TRBV5-4 and TRBJ2-1, with D uncertain. Trimming left V 2 bases short and J 4 bases short, with 7 bases between. This CDR3 comprises 13 residues. Germline lookup yields CDR1 SGHNT and CDR2 YYREEE (reference sequence). The CDR3 DNA reads as TGTGCCAGCAGCTTTACTGAGTACAATGAGCAGTTCTTC. Translated, it gives CASSFTEYNEQFF.

The chain recombines TRBV6-5 with TRBJ1-3; D not certain. V was shortened by 0 bases and J by 0 bases, with 9 bases between the two germline ends. There are 16 residues in the CDR3. CDR1 and CDR2 (germline): MNHEY, SVGAGI. DNA of the CDR3: TGTGCCAGCAGTTACTCGAGGGTTCTCTCTGGAAACACCATATATTTT. Protein product: CASSYSRVLSGNTIYF.

The V and J genes are TRBV10-3 and TRBJ2-3; the match to TRBD2 covers 12 bases. V shed 1 base and J 0 bases; nucleotides not matched to a gene: 5. Germline lookup yields CDR1 ENHRY and CDR2 SYGVKD. The CDR3 totals 18 residues. This CDR3 reads CAISEFRLAGDSTDTQYF. Written as DNA, the CDR3 is TGTGCCATCAGTGAGTTCCGACTAGCGGGGGACAGCACAGATACGCAGTATTTT.

This clone appeared once. The chain carries TRBV29-1 and TRBJ2-3, with 9 bases matching TRBD2. Looked up from germline, CDR1 is SQVTM and CDR2 is ANQGSEA. The trim removed 3 bases at V and 4 bases at J, leaving 20 bases unmatched. The length of the CDR3 is 19 residues. This CDR3 reads CSVEVRLGLANFKADTQYF. CDR3 in DNA: TGCAGCGTTGAGGTCAGGTTGGGACTAGCCAATTTTAAGGCAGATACGCAGTATTTT.

The rearrangement joins TRBV10-3 to TRBJ2-1; D gene unclear. The length of the CDR3 is 11 residues. Trimming shortened V by 10 bases and J by 7 bases, and 11 bases separated the two germline ends. Germline lookup yields CDR1 ENHRY and CDR2 SYGVKD. The CDR3, as DNA: TGTGCCACCACCCAGTTAAATGAGCAGTTCTTC. Translated, it gives CATTQLNEQFF.

CDR3 region: CASSNRDTEAFF. The CDR3 DNA reads as TGTGCCAGCAGCAACAGAGACACTGAAGCTTTCTTT. The J gene is TRBJ1-1, the V gene TRBV7-9; D call uncertain. CDR1 and CDR2 (germline): SEHNR, FQNEAQ (reference sequence). V gave up 5 bases and J gave up 3 bases, with 7 bases separating them. This CDR3 has 12 amino acids.

V gene TRBV4-3 combines with J gene TRBJ1-4; D may be TRBD1 (5 bases). The CDR3 has 14 residues. Germline values: CDR1 LGHNA, CDR2 YSLEER. V was cut by 1 base and J by 8 bases, with 11 bases left in between. CDR3 protein: CASSQALHREKLFF. The DNA for the CDR3 is TGCGCCAGCAGCCAAGCTCTACACAGGGAAAAACTGTTTTTT.

This chain uses TRBV6-1 with TRBJ1-2; 7 positions agree with TRBD1. V lost 3 bases and J lost 9; bases outside the gene matches: 16. Germline-derived CDR1 and CDR2 are MNHNS and SASEGT. The CDR3 totals 16 residues. CDR3 nucleotide sequence: TGTGCCAGCAGTGACGCCTTGAGGGGGCTTGGTCTTAGCTACACCTTC. The encoded protein is CASSDALRGLGLSYTF.

The chain has TRBV10-3 and TRBJ1-2; D is perhaps TRBD1 (5 bases). This CDR3 has 16 amino acids. Trimming shortened V by 0 bases and J by 4 bases, and 15 bases separated the two germline ends. Germline values: CDR1 ENHRY, CDR2 SYGVKD. Written as DNA, the CDR3 is TGTGCCATCAGTGAGTCGATCGTGGGGGGTCGCTATGGCTACACCTTC. This sequence encodes CAISESIVGGRYGYTF.

The chain combines TRBV4-3 with TRBJ2-4; TRBD1 matches 9 bases. V shed 4 bases and J 2 bases; nucleotides not matched to a gene: 12. CDR3 size: 18 residues. Germline assignment: CDR1 LGHNA and CDR2 YSLEER. DNA for the CDR3: TGCGCCAGCAGCCCCCGCAACAGGGGGCAGGGGCCCAAAAACATTCAGTACTTC. It yields the protein CASSPRNRGQGPKNIQYF.